These 6 T cell receptor beta chains share one sample of origin, sequenced in a study of neurological immune-mediated disorders. TCRdb processed the 5' RACE reads anew with MiXCR; each CDR3 protein has one entry. The sample records 18,000 or so distinct CDR3 sequences, around 15% being singletons. Specimen: CD4+ T cells from blood. Source of these receptors: an older woman with HTLV-1-associated myelopathy (HAM/TSP).

This clonotype occurred many times. The V gene is TRBV6-6, the J gene TRBJ2-5, with D hard to call. The germline CDR1 and CDR2 sequences are MNHNY and SVGAGI (reference sequence). The CDR3 has 13 amino acids. With 6 bases removed from V and 6 bases from J, the gap between germline ends came to 14 bases. The CDR3 here is CASSHTLGKTQYF. The CDR3 DNA reads as TGTGCCAGCAGCCACACACTGGGAAAGACCCAGTACTTC.

The sample holds many counts of this clonotype. This chain joins TRBV27 and TRBJ2-7, with TRBD2 as a possible D gene (6 bases). Trimming cost V 1 base and J 6 bases, with 16 bases left between them. Germline V CDR1 and CDR2: MNHEY, SMNVEV (reference sequence). The CDR3 is 15 residues long. CDR3 sequence: CASSLWVNGGSEQYF. The CDR3 DNA is TGTGCCAGCAGTTTATGGGTGAACGGAGGGAGCGAGCAGTACTTC.

The V and J genes are TRBV6-5 and TRBJ2-1; TRBD2 matches at 7 bases. The CDR3 runs 14 residues. Unmatched junction bases numbered 8, after V lost 8 bases and J lost 4 bases. Germline values: CDR1 MNHEY, CDR2 SVGAGI. CDR3 region: CASGFSGPYNEQFF. CDR3 DNA: TGTGCCAGCGGGTTTAGCGGGCCTTACAATGAGCAGTTCTTC.

This clonotype is labeled as medium-sized. The J gene is TRBJ1-1, the V gene TRBV5-1; D is undetermined. Looked up from germline, CDR1 is SGHRS and CDR2 is YFSETQ. The germline V and J ends were trimmed by 0 bases and 2 bases, with 8 bases remaining between them. This CDR3 has 14 residues. CDR3 coding DNA: TGCGCCAGCAGCTTGGATGCGGTAAACACTGAAGCTTTCTTT. Translated, it gives CASSLDAVNTEAFF.

This clonotype occurred many times. V and J are TRBV11-3 and TRBJ2-1; 7 nucleotides line up with TRBD1. Per the germline V gene, CDR1 is SGHNT and CDR2 is YENEEA. The CDR3 contains 13 residues. V shed 9 bases and J 2 bases; nucleotides not matched to a gene: 4. DNA of the CDR3: TGTGCCAGTAGGACAGGTACCTACAATGAGCAGTTCTTC. As protein: CASRTGTYNEQFF.

The rearrangement uses TRBV24-1 and TRBJ2-2; weak D call: TRBD2 (5 bases). This CDR3 has 17 amino acids. V was clipped by 8 bases and J by 11 bases, with 29 bases between them. The germline V gene has CDR1 KGHDR and CDR2 SFDVKD. The CDR3 protein is CATKDTPSHLGTGELFF. The DNA of the CDR3 is TGTGCCACCAAAGATACACCGAGTCACTTAGGTACGGGAGAGCTGTTTTTT.